This is a list of T cell receptor beta chains from one sample in a study of T cells in Graves' hyperthyroidism and ophthalmopathy. TCRdb re-derived calls from the multiplex PCR reads in MiXCR, one entry per CDR3 protein. In the table there are more than 150,000 distinct CDR3 sequences, 15% to 20% of which are singletons. Source material: blood. These receptors all stem from a woman aged 45-60 years with Graves' hyperthyroidism. CDR3s include the opening cysteine and the closing phenylalanine or tryptophan. Part of the rows lack a size; the others show once, few, many or a class for expanded clones.

few	TRBV4-3	TRBJ1-2	CASSQEPPGGSQGYTF
many	TRBV12-3/TRBV12-4	TRBJ1-3	CASSFRVNTIYF
few	TRBV20-1	TRBJ2-3	CSARDRILTQYF
many	TRBV5-6	TRBJ1-1	CASSEGQYANTEAFF
many	TRBV12-3/TRBV12-4	TRBJ1-1	CASSFGTEPLNEAFF
many	TRBV7-2	TRBJ2-7	CASSQGSAGYEQYF
many	TRBV20-1	TRBJ2-1	CSARDIGGGAYNEQFF
NA	TRBV20-1	TRBJ2-1	CSAREAASGSVNEQFF
many	TRBV29-1	TRBJ1-1	CSVIGGIAFF
many	TRBV7-8	TRBJ1-1	CASSAGSRNTEAFF
few	TRBV5-4	TRBJ1-2	CASSWSQGGARGYTF
many	TRBV5-4	TRBJ2-2	CASSVGLAGGFTGELFF
NA	TRBV6-1	TRBJ2-1	CASRTMAYEQFF
many	TRBV7-9	TRBJ2-7	CASIPWDSSYEQYF
many	TRBV6-5	TRBJ2-7	CASSYYGIHEQYF
many	TRBV28	TRBJ1-2	CASSFNRGAYGYTF
many	TRBV5-1	TRBJ1-1	CATYRGGTEAFF
many	TRBV19	TRBJ2-7	CASSQGYNEQYF
many	TRBV7-9	TRBJ1-2	CASSSTAGHWGYTF
many	TRBV9	TRBJ2-5	CASSPGQGQGETQYF
many	TRBV3-1	TRBJ2-5	CASSQGTSGRSSETQYF
many	TRBV11-2	TRBJ1-1	CASSLMTGLTEAFF
many	TRBV13	TRBJ2-7	CASSSRGDSTYEQYF
NA	TRBV28	TRBJ2-5	CASSLDGGQGETQYF
NA	TRBV24-1	TRBJ2-1	CATSDPGLQSSYNEQFF
many	TRBV27	TRBJ2-7	CASSLGQAPTYEQYF
many	TRBV12-3/TRBV12-4	TRBJ1-3	CASTRRGGTGNTIYF
many	TRBV5-8	TRBJ1-6	CASSLRRQGARNSPLHF
many	TRBV5-6	TRBJ2-3	CASSHRDSSTDTQYF
many	TRBV24-1	TRBJ2-3	CATSPETSGGSTDTQYF
many	TRBV2	TRBJ1-5	CASSDRRGNQPQHF
many	TRBV4-3	TRBJ1-1	CASSQEKGDTEAFF
many	TRBV6-1	TRBJ1-2	CASSGLTGGSRGYTF
NA	TRBV9	TRBJ1-2	CASSVGTGGGYGYTF
few	TRBV7-9	TRBJ2-3	CASSLLGTSGTDTQYF
many	TRBV19	TRBJ2-7	CASSLTGGIYEQYF
many	TRBV4-1	TRBJ1-5	CASSRGDGNSNQPQHF
many	TRBV7-9	TRBJ1-1	CAFRGGNTEAFF
NA	TRBV28	TRBJ1-1	CASSLLPGQGRSEAFF
NA	TRBV4-1	TRBJ2-7	CASSHIESYEQYF
many	TRBV20-1	TRBJ2-3	CSANTGIVTDTQYF
many	TRBV20-1	TRBJ2-3	CSAVQGPSTDTQYF
many	TRBV12-3/TRBV12-4	TRBJ2-3	CASSGGGSSTDTQYF
many	TRBV9	TRBJ1-2	CASSVGDKPIDGYTF
NA	TRBV9	TRBJ2-2	CASSVRGLGTGELFF
many	TRBV7-9	TRBJ1-1	CASSLGWGGLTEAFF
few	TRBV5-1	TRBJ2-5	CASSRVAGAWETQYF
many	TRBV19	TRBJ2-5	CASSGGETQYF
once	TRBV2	TRBJ1-2	CASRFYYGYTF
NA	TRBV2	TRBJ1-2	CASRPQGALGYTF
many	TRBV6-5	TRBJ1-2	CASSYSSGYTF
few	TRBV20-1	TRBJ2-3	CSARVAGGLYF
many	TRBV2	TRBJ1-6	CASSEQGRAYNSPLHF
NA	TRBV7-7	TRBJ1-1	CAGSFGVNTEAFF